What follows are 7 T cell receptor beta chains derived from one specimen sequenced in a study of blood T cell repertoires in COVID-19. Some clones are missing from TCRdb's copy, which holds only in-frame ones; the method was immunoSEQ multiplex PCR. The repertoire includes approximately 170,000 clones, around 85% of them detected once, and approximately 3% sits in the top ten. The sequencing input was PBMCs or T cells enriched from blood (not recorded which). The origin of the receptors is a woman aged 30 to 39 who had recovered from COVID-19.

The chain joins TRBV19 to TRBJ1-1; D remains ambiguous. Germline CDR1 LNHDA, CDR2 SQIVND (reference sequence). V lost 2 bases and J lost 0, with 10 bases in between. The length of the CDR3 is 15 residues. In DNA form, the CDR3 reads TGTGCCAGTAGTATAATGGCCTTTATGAACACTGAAGCTTTCTTT. Its translation: CASSIMAFMNTEAFF.

The chain is built from TRBV28 and TRBJ1-1; TRBD1 is a possible D gene (5 bases). Trimming shortened V by 7 bases and J by 0 bases, and 9 bases separated the two germline ends. Germline CDR1 MDHEN, CDR2 SYDVKM. This CDR3 has 13 residues. Written as DNA, the CDR3 is TGTGCCAGCACGGGACTCGTGAACACTGAAGCTTTCTTT. This codes for CASTGLVNTEAFF.

The genes are TRBV28 and TRBJ2-1; 8 nucleotides line up with TRBD2. The CDR3 has 12 residues. V lost 8 bases to trimming and J lost 8 bases; unmatched junction nucleotides: 5. Germline V gene data show CDR1 as MDHEN and CDR2 as SYDVKM. Written as DNA, the CDR3 is TGTGCCAGCTCCGGGACTAGATATGAGCAGTTCTTC. Its translation: CASSGTRYEQFF. Based on the CDR3 plus reference TRBV28 and TRBJ2-1, the full variable domain is DVKVTQSSRYLVKRTGEKVFLECVQDMDHENMFWYRQDPGLGLRLIYFSYDVKMKEKGDIPEGYSVSREKKERFSLILESASTNQTSMYLCASSGTRYEQFFGPGTRLTVL.

The rearrangement links TRBV19 to TRBJ2-4; 7 nucleotides match TRBD1. Germline CDR1 is LNHDA and CDR2 is SQIVND (reference sequence). The CDR3 has 19 amino acids. V was pared by 0 bases and J by 0 bases, with 11 bases of the junction left unmatched. The CDR3 region has the DNA TGTGCCAGTAGTATAGACCTAGGACAGGCCGGACAAGCCAAAAACATTCAGTACTTC. As protein: CASSIDLGQAGQAKNIQYF.

The V call is TRBV24-1, the J call TRBJ1-4; 9 bases match TRBD1. This CDR3 contains 14 residues. V lost 7 bases to trimming and J lost 8 bases; unmatched junction nucleotides: 7. Germline V lookup: CDR1 KGHDR, CDR2 SFDVKD. CDR3 protein: CATRSGQGKEKLFF. In DNA, the CDR3 is TGTGCCACCAGAAGCGGACAGGGGAAAGAAAAACTGTTTTTT.

The chain has TRBV30 and TRBJ2-7; D might be TRBD2 (5 bases). V was trimmed by 5 bases and J by 4 bases, leaving 21 bases between them. Germline CDR1 and CDR2: GTSNPN and SVGIG (reference sequence). There are 15 residues in the CDR3. Here the CDR3 DNA reads TGTGCCTGGGGTCCCGGCCCGGGATCGGGGTACGAGCAGTACTTC. This gives the protein CAWGPGPGSGYEQYF. Full variable domain (missing parts from reference TRBV30 and TRBJ2-7): SQTIHQWPATLVQPVGSPLSLECTVEGTSNPNLYWYRQAAGRGLQLLFYSVGIGQISSEVPQNLSASRPQDRQFILSSKKLLLSDSGFYLCAWGPGPGSGYEQYFGPGTRLTVT.

This rearrangement joins TRBV24-1 to TRBJ2-3; a possible D gene is TRBD1 (6 bases). V lost 0 bases and J lost 6, with 12 bases in between. Germline lookup yields CDR1 KGHDR and CDR2 SFDVKD. This CDR3 comprises 15 residues. Written as DNA, the CDR3 is TGTGCCACCAGTGATTTGGGCAGGGGATCGGATACGCAGTATTTT. It is translated as CATSDLGRGSDTQYF.